This T cell receptor (beta chain) is from a study of persistence of HIV-infected CD4 T cells. Whole-study context: CD4+ T cells responding to CMV or HIV-1 Gag were isolated. A median of approximately eight years of suppressive ART preceded sampling. Overall study results and limits: Proviral oligoclonality tracked with TCR oligoclonality within the same sorted cells.

Overlapping HIV-1 Gag 15-mer peptides at around 0.91 ug per peptide per mL were used. CD40L-negative CD69-negative CD45RO-high memory CD4+ T cells were sorted as populations depleted of antigen-responding cells. Undetectable plasma HIV-1 RNA below 50 copies/mL lasted at least 4 years. About this clone itself: Its antigen remains unknown.

This was the immunoSEQ version 4 assay in survey mode. TCRdb keeps only in-frame clones here, not all; method: immunoSEQ multiplex PCR. The top ten clones hold 15% to 20% of a sample with more than 30,000 clones, roughly 80% of them seen once. The germline V gene encodes CDR1 SGHVS and CDR2 FQNEAQ. The CDR3 length is 15 residues. V gave up 4 bases and J gave up 8 bases; unmatched junction bases: 8. The sequence derives from an adult woman with HIV who was CMV-seropositive. The chain has TRBV7-8 and TRBJ1-4; 9 bases line up with TRBD1. This sample comprised CD4+ T cells sorted from PBMCs after approximately 18-hour stimulation, obtained from a patient who received antiretroviral therapy. The CDR3 here is CASSSRTGEREKLFF. The DNA for the CDR3 is TGTGCCAGCAGCTCCAGGACAGGGGAGAGGGAAAAACTGTTTTTT.